These 32 T cell receptor beta chains originate from one sample sequenced in a study of early T cells in non-severe SARS-CoV-2 infection. TCRdb used MiXCR to reprocess the 5' RACE reads, holding one entry per CDR3 protein. The table includes roughly 54,000 distinct CDR3 sequences, 5.6% detected once. The sequencing input was whole blood. These receptors were obtained from an adult who was a healthcare worker with PCR-confirmed SARS-CoV-2 infection or an uninfected control (not recorded which).

In its sample, this clonotype was seen a few times. The V and J genes are TRBV6-1 and TRBJ1-2; D gene uncertain. Trimming shortened V by 7 bases and J by 4 bases, and 16 bases separated the two germline ends. The germline V gene has CDR1 MNHNS and CDR2 SASEGT. The CDR3 consists of 14 residues. CDR3 nucleotide sequence: TGTGCCAGCAATTCGGGCCAAGGTCTCTATGGCTACACCTTC. Protein sequence: CASNSGQGLYGYTF.

The J gene is TRBJ1-6, the V gene TRBV3-1; D perhaps matches TRBD1 (5 bases). Trimming stripped 4 bases from V and 10 bases from J, with 14 bases between. CDR1 is LGHDT and CDR2 is YNNKEL in the germline V gene (reference sequence). CDR3 length: 14 amino acids. CDR3 nucleotide sequence: TGTGCCAGCAGCCCCCTGGGGGGGTTGTCACCCCTCCACTTT. Translating it yields CASSPLGGLSPLHF.

The table lists this clonotype with a few counts. The gene calls are TRBV29-1 and TRBJ2-5, with D maybe TRBD1 (5 bases). The CDR3 spans 12 residues. The V gene lost 6 bases and the J gene lost 5 bases, with 13 bases spanning the gap. Germline V gene sequence: CDR1 SQVTM, CDR2 ANQGSEA. The CDR3 DNA reads as TGCAGCGTAAAAGGGGCACGGGAGACCCAGTACTTC. Translating it yields CSVKGARETQYF.

This clonotype turned up a few times. The chain links TRBV23-1 to TRBJ2-7, with D tentatively TRBD1 (6 bases). TRBV23-1 is assigned to the ORF class and has an uncertain function. V lost 0 bases, J lost 1 base, and 16 bases lay in between. This CDR3 contains 17 residues. CDR3: CASSQSSSAGVSYEQYF. DNA for the CDR3: TGCGCCAGCAGTCAATCATCGTCGGCAGGGGTATCCTACGAGCAGTACTTC.

This clonotype was detected many times. The chain employs TRBV7-2 and TRBJ2-1; 9 bases align to TRBD1. The CDR3 extends over 15 amino acids. CDR1 SGHTA and CDR2 FQGNSA come from the germline V gene. Trimming at V came to 4 bases and at J to 3 bases, leaving 4 bases not matched to a gene. DNA for the CDR3: TGTGCCAGCAGCTCTCGGACAGGGGACTACAATGAGCAGTTCTTC. It is translated as CASSSRTGDYNEQFF. Based on the CDR3 plus reference TRBV7-2 and TRBJ2-1, the full variable domain is GAGVSQSPSNKVTEKGKDVELRCDPISGHTALYWYRQSLGQGLEFLIYFQGNSAPDKSGLPSDRFSAERTGGSVSTLTIQRTQQEDSAVYLCASSSRTGDYNEQFFGPGTRLTVL.

This clonotype came up a few times. The rearrangement joins TRBV4-1 to TRBJ2-7; tentatively, D is TRBD1 or TRBD2 (6 bases each). Trimming took 3 bases from V and 6 from J, leaving 12 bases between them. The CDR3 extends over 13 amino acids. Per the germline V gene, CDR1 is MGHRA and CDR2 is YSYEKL. In DNA form, the CDR3 reads TGCGCCAGCAGCCAGGGGGCCGGGGGCGAGCAGTACTTC. Translated, it gives CASSQGAGGEQYF.

This clonotype showed up many times. The genes are TRBV6-1 and TRBJ1-1, with D perhaps matching TRBD1 (5 bases). The CDR3 is 14 amino acids. Trimming pared 6 bases from V and 4 bases from J, leaving 15 bases between. Germline values: CDR1 MNHNS, CDR2 SASEGT. The CDR3 DNA reads TGTGCCAGCAGACTAGGGGCCGAAGGCACTGAAGCTTTCTTT. This encodes CASRLGAEGTEAFF.

This clonotype was detected many times. The gene calls are TRBV20-1 and TRBJ2-3; tentatively, D is TRBD2 (5 bases). The germline V and J ends were trimmed by 5 bases and 1 base, with 10 bases remaining between them. Per germline, CDR1 DFQATT and CDR2 SNEGSKA (reference sequence). CDR3 size: 13 residues. The CDR3 DNA reads as TGCAGTGCTCCCTTGCGGGGCACAGATACGCAGTATTTT. This translates into CSAPLRGTDTQYF.

Ten or more counts support this clonotype. The rearrangement joins TRBV5-1 to TRBJ1-1; D is ambiguous. Between the trimmed V and J ends, which lost 0 bases and 2 bases, there was a span of 8 bases. The CDR3 length is 14 residues. Germline V gene sequence: CDR1 SGHRS, CDR2 YFSETQ. The CDR3: CASSLVSANTEAFF. CDR3 coding DNA: TGCGCCAGCAGCTTGGTGTCTGCAAACACTGAAGCTTTCTTT.

This clonotype has at least ten counts. The chain couples TRBV2 to TRBJ1-3; D not resolved. V lost 3 bases to trimming and J lost 1 base, with 10 bases between them. This CDR3 contains 15 residues. CDR1 and CDR2 (germline): SNHLY, FYNNEI. The CDR3 nucleotides are TGTGCCAGCAGTGATTTAAGGAGGTCTGGAAACACCATATATTTT. Protein: CASSDLRRSGNTIYF.

The chain links TRBV7-9 to TRBJ1-6, with D hard to call. The V end was cut by 8 bases, the J end by 7 bases, with 12 bases between. Looked up from germline, CDR1 is SEHNR and CDR2 is FQNEAQ (reference sequence). The CDR3 consists of 13 residues. The CDR3 nucleotides are TGTGCCAGCGTCATGGCGGAAAATTCACCCCTCCACTTT. This sequence encodes CASVMAENSPLHF.

The sample holds many counts of this clonotype. This sequence joins TRBV7-9 and TRBJ2-7; D not certain. Germline loops: CDR1 SEHNR, CDR2 FQNEAQ (reference sequence). Trimming took 5 bases from V and 6 from J, leaving 8 bases between them. The CDR3 covers 11 residues. For the CDR3, the DNA is TGTGCCAGCAGCCAAGGGCTCGAGCAGTACTTC. It codes for CASSQGLEQYF.

This clonotype was recorded many times. The chain recombines TRBV7-6 with TRBJ2-2, with TRBD1 matching 9 bases. The length of the CDR3 is 15 residues. Unmatched junction bases numbered 3, after V lost 4 bases and J lost 3 bases. Per the germline V gene, CDR1 is SGHVS and CDR2 is FNYEAQ. CDR3 protein: CASSSGQGDTGELFF. DNA of the CDR3: TGTGCCAGCAGCTCGGGACAGGGAGACACCGGGGAGCTGTTTTTT.

This chain joins TRBV12-3 or TRBV12-4 and TRBJ1-2; 7 bases map to TRBD1. V was clipped by 7 bases and J by 4 bases; unmatched bases: 6. The CDR3 has 13 amino acids. The CDR3 DNA is TGTGCCAGCACCAGGGACAGCCGCTATGGCTACACCTTC. This encodes CASTRDSRYGYTF.

This clonotype was observed at least ten times. The chain employs TRBV18 and TRBJ1-1; a weak D match, TRBD1 (5 bases). Germline V lookup: CDR1 KGHSH, CDR2 LQKENI. The CDR3 spans 17 residues. V shed 3 bases and J shed 0 bases, with 17 bases lying between them. Here the CDR3 reads CASSPGERGSMNTEAFF. CDR3 nucleotides: TGTGCCAGCTCACCGGGGGAACGGGGCTCCATGAACACTGAAGCTTTCTTT.

The chain uses TRBV7-9 and TRBJ2-5; 7 bases map to TRBD2. CDR1 is SEHNR and CDR2 is FQNEAQ in the germline V gene (reference sequence). V lost 11 bases, J lost 5 bases, and 14 bases stayed unmatched. The CDR3 sequence is 14 residues long. The CDR3 nucleotides read TGTGCCCGGGAGGCACTTCCACTTGGGGAGACCCAGTACTTC. Amino acids: CAREALPLGETQYF. Complete variable domain (other parts from reference TRBV7-9 and TRBJ2-5): DTGVSQNPRHKITKRGQNVTFRCDPISEHNRLYWYRQTLGQGPEFLTYFQNEAQLEKSRLLSDRFSAERPKGSFSTLEIQRTEQGDSAMYLCAREALPLGETQYFGPGTRLLVL.

This chain joins TRBV2 and TRBJ2-1, with D uncertain. Looked up from germline, CDR1 is SNHLY and CDR2 is FYNNEI. Trimming took off 2 bases at V and 15 bases at J, with 11 bases between the two ends. This CDR3 contains 11 residues. CDR3 sequence (DNA): TGTGCCAGCAGTGAATCGGTTCTTTCGTTCTTC. It codes for CASSESVLSFF. Combining the CDR3 with reference TRBV2 and TRBJ2-1 gives the whole variable domain EPEVTQTPSHQVTQMGQEVILRCVPISNHLYFYWYRQILGQKVEFLVSFYNNEISEKSEIFDDQFSVERPDGSNFTLKIRSTKLEDSAMYFCASSESVLSFFGPGTRLTVL.

The table lists this clonotype with many counts. The chain combines TRBV7-9 with TRBJ1-2; 7 bases align to TRBD1. CDR3 length: 16 residues. Germline CDR1 SEHNR, CDR2 FQNEAQ (reference sequence). After removal of 5 bases from V and 4 bases from J, the junction contained 13 bases not matched to a gene. The CDR3 bases are TGTGCCAGCAGCCCATTTTCCGGGACAGTACCCTATGGCTACACCTTC. It codes for CASSPFSGTVPYGYTF.

This clonotype has more than one count but fewer than ten. This chain connects TRBV13 to TRBJ2-7; 12 positions match TRBD1. Germline V gene data show CDR1 as PRHDT and CDR2 as FYEKMQ (reference sequence). V dropped 4 bases and J dropped 4; count of bases not matched to a gene: 5. This CDR3 region has 15 residues. CDR3 sequence: CASSSGTGGRYEQYF. In nucleotides, the CDR3 is TGTGCCAGCAGCTCCGGGACAGGGGGCAGGTACGAGCAGTACTTC.

The V call is TRBV7-8, the J call TRBJ2-7, with a tentative D call TRBD1 (6 bases). This CDR3 region has 15 residues. In germline, CDR1 is SGHVS, CDR2 FQNEAQ. Trimming removed 3 bases from V and 7 bases from J, with 19 bases in between. CDR3 DNA: TGTGCCAGCAGCTTCTCTCAGAGTCGGACAGAGGAGCAGTACTTC. It codes for CASSFSQSRTEEQYF.

This clonotype was recorded at least ten times. V is TRBV24-1 and J is TRBJ2-3; TRBD1 or TRBD2 may be the D gene (5 bases each). CDR3 length: 13 residues. The germline V and J ends were trimmed by 3 bases and 3 bases, with 6 bases remaining between them. CDR1 is KGHDR, CDR2 SFDVKD, per germline. DNA of the CDR3: TGTGCCACCAGTGATGGGGGAACAGATACGCAGTATTTT. It is translated as CATSDGGTDTQYF.

This chain connects TRBV6-1 to TRBJ1-2; D remains unclear. CDR1 MNHNS and CDR2 SASEGT come from the germline V gene. V was trimmed by 5 bases and J by 5 bases, leaving 21 bases between them. The CDR3 totals 16 residues. CDR3 bases: TGTGCCAGCAGTAAAACTACCATCGCGGCAGGATATGGCTACACCTTC. This gives the protein CASSKTTIAAGYGYTF.

This clonotype was recorded at least ten times. The V and J genes are TRBV29-1 and TRBJ2-3; possibly TRBD2 for D (6 bases). The V and J ends lost 5 bases and 2 bases respectively, with 14 bases between them. Germline V lookup: CDR1 SQVTM, CDR2 ANQGSEA. This CDR3 has 14 residues. Here the CDR3 reads CSVPGVLLTDTQYF. In DNA form, the CDR3 reads TGCAGCGTTCCGGGAGTCCTCCTCACAGATACGCAGTATTTT.

The sample holds many counts of this clonotype. The rearrangement uses TRBV7-9 and TRBJ1-2, with D uncertain. Germline V gene sequence: CDR1 SEHNR, CDR2 FQNEAQ (reference sequence). This CDR3 region has 15 residues. With 5 bases removed from V and 9 bases from J, the gap between germline ends came to 22 bases. The DNA for the CDR3 is TGTGCCAGCAGCACCGATGGGAGGTTCGGAGGCAGCTACACCTTC. Amino acid sequence: CASSTDGRFGGSYTF. Together with reference TRBV7-9 and TRBJ1-2, the CDR3 gives the full variable domain: DTGVSQNPRHKITKRGQNVTFRCDPISEHNRLYWYRQTLGQGPEFLTYFQNEAQLEKSRLLSDRFSAERPKGSFSTLEIQRTEQGDSAMYLCASSTDGRFGGSYTFGSGTRLTVV.

This clonotype was recorded many times. The chain links TRBV20-1 to TRBJ2-7; tentatively, D is TRBD2 (6 bases). Trimming left V 3 bases short and J 6 bases short, with 9 bases between. The CDR3 length is 11 residues. Germline V lookup: CDR1 DFQATT, CDR2 SNEGSKA (reference sequence). The DNA of the CDR3 is TGCAGTGCTAGCATCGGGGGCGAGCAGTACTTC. Translated: CSASIGGEQYF.

A few counts support this clonotype. J is TRBJ2-7 and V is TRBV7-2; D gene ambiguous. This CDR3 region has 13 residues. Germline V CDR1 and CDR2: SGHTA, FQGNSA. Trimming removed 3 bases at V and 3 bases at J, with 9 bases between. The CDR3 here is CASSFGSFYEQYF. The CDR3 DNA reads TGTGCCAGCAGCTTCGGTAGCTTCTACGAGCAGTACTTC.

This clonotype was seen more than once but under ten times. The chain links TRBV7-2 to TRBJ2-3; D may be TRBD1 (5 bases). V lost 8 bases, J lost 10 bases, and 16 bases lay in between. The CDR3 runs to 12 residues. Per germline, CDR1 SGHTA and CDR2 FQGNSA. The CDR3 region is CASGRTPNAQYF. The CDR3 coding sequence is TGTGCCAGCGGACGGACACCCAACGCGCAGTATTTT.

This clonotype was found a few times. This CDR3 reads CASSQTQGWNTEAFF. The CDR3 DNA is TGCGCCAGCAGCCAGACACAGGGGTGGAACACTGAAGCTTTCTTT. The gene calls are TRBV4-1 and TRBJ1-1; 7 bases map to TRBD1. The CDR3 is 15 residues long. V gave up 3 bases and J gave up 1 base; unmatched junction bases: 5. Germline CDR1 MGHRA, CDR2 YSYEKL.

Ten or more counts support this clonotype. The chain employs TRBV11-3 and TRBJ2-1, with 11 bases lining up with TRBD2. This CDR3 has 15 residues. Trimming at V came to 4 bases and at J to 4 bases, leaving 3 bases not matched to a gene. The germline CDR1 and CDR2 sequences are SGHNT and YENEEA. This CDR3 is CASSSRTSGYNEQFF. Here the CDR3 DNA reads TGTGCCAGCAGCTCGAGGACTAGCGGGTACAATGAGCAGTTCTTC.

This clonotype came up a few times. The V gene is TRBV19, the J gene TRBJ2-3; D unclear. The CDR3 consists of 12 residues. V lost 4 bases to trimming and J lost 7 bases, with 9 bases between them. Germline CDR1 reads LNHDA; CDR2 reads SQIVND (reference sequence). The CDR3 region has the DNA TGTGCCAGTAGTACTGCTAGTTATACGCAGTATTTT. It yields the protein CASSTASYTQYF.

A few counts support this clonotype. The gene calls are TRBV3-1 and TRBJ1-2; 9 bases line up with TRBD1. With 4 bases clipped from V and 6 bases from J, the junction kept 6 bases outside the gene matches. CDR3 length equals 14 residues. Germline CDR1 reads LGHDT; CDR2 reads YNNKEL (reference sequence). The CDR3 here is CASSRLQGADGYTF. For the CDR3, the DNA is TGTGCCAGCAGCCGCCTACAGGGGGCGGATGGCTACACCTTC.

This clonotype was detected only a few times. The chain couples TRBV10-2 to TRBJ2-3; D is undetermined. The last part of the DNA fits TRBJ1-5 better; the J call may be wrong. The germline gives CDR1 WSHSY, CDR2 SAAADI. The CDR3 consists of 17 residues. The DNA of the CDR3 is TGCGCCAGCAGTGAGTCAAAGTTAGCGGGCAGCACAGATACGCAGCATTTT. Translating gives CASSESKLAGSTDTQHF.